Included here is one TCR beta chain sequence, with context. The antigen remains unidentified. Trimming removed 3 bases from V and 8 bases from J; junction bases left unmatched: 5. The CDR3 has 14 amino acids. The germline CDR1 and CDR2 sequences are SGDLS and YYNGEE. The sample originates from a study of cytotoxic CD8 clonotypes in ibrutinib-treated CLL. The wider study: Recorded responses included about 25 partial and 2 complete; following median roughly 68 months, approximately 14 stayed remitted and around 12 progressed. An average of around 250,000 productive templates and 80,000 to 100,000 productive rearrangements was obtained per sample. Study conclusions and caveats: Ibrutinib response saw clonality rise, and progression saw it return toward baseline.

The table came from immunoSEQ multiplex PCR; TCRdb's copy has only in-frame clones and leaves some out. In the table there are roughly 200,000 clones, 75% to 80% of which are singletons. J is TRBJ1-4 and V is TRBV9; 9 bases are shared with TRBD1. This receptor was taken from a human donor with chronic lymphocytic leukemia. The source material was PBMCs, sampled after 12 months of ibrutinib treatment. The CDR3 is CASSGGQGHEKLFF. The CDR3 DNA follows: TGTGCCAGCAGCGGCGGACAGGGGCACGAAAAACTGTTTTTT.